The 11 T cell receptor beta chains in this list originate from one sample, sequenced in a study of blood T cell repertoires in COVID-19. Repertoires were generated with immunoSEQ multiplex PCR, while TCRdb's copy carries only in-frame clones and drops some. The table has approximately 90,000 clones, approximately 87% seen once. Sample: peripheral blood. The receptors stem from a human donor in a cohort sampled during active COVID-19.

DNA of the CDR3: TGTGCCAGCAGCGTAGAAGGAGCGGGGGGGCCCTACAATGAGCAGTTCTTC. This translates into CASSVEGAGGPYNEQFF. The chain links TRBV9 to TRBJ2-1, with TRBD2 identical over 10 bases. J gave up 2 bases and V 0 bases, and 5 bases lay outside the gene matches. This CDR3 is built from 17 residues. Germline V gene lookup returns CDR1 SGDLS and CDR2 YYNGEE.

This chain joins TRBV7-2 and TRBJ2-7, with 8 positions matching TRBD1. V was clipped by 0 bases and J by 4 bases; unmatched bases: 5. CDR3 length: 15 amino acids. From germline, CDR1 is SGHTA and CDR2 FQGNSA. The CDR3 nucleotides read TGTGCCAGCAGCTTAGCGCCCCAGGGGGCGTACGAGCAGTACTTC. This translates into CASSLAPQGAYEQYF. Looking up the rest from reference TRBV7-2 and TRBJ2-7 gives the full variable domain: GAGVSQSPSNKVTEKGKDVELRCDPISGHTALYWYRQSLGQGLEFLIYFQGNSAPDKSGLPSDRFSAERTGGSVSTLTIQRTQQEDSAVYLCASSLAPQGAYEQYFGPGTRLTVT.

The genes are TRBV14 and TRBJ1-3; D is undetermined. The germline V and J ends were trimmed by 7 bases and 0 bases, with 10 bases remaining between them. Germline CDR1 SGHDN, CDR2 FVKESK. This CDR3 region has 14 residues. As DNA, the CDR3 is TGTGCCAGCAATACAGCCCTCTCTGGAAACACCATATATTTT. It translates to CASNTALSGNTIYF.

This clone was counted ten times or more. The chain couples TRBV5-4 to TRBJ1-6; 11 nucleotides match TRBD1. Germline V gene data show CDR1 as SGHNT and CDR2 as YYREEE (reference sequence). V was clipped by 4 bases and J by 7 bases; unmatched bases: 7. CDR3 size: 16 residues. CDR3 sequence: CASSPGQGASNSPLHF. In DNA form, the CDR3 reads TGTGCCAGCAGCCCCGGACAGGGGGCCTCAAATTCACCCCTCCACTTT. Full variable domain (outside the CDR3, taken from reference TRBV5-4 and TRBJ1-6): ETGVTQSPTHLIKTRGQQVTLRCSSQSGHNTVSWYQQALGQGPQFIFQYYREEENGRGNFPPRFSGLQFPNYSSELNVNALELDDSALYLCASSPGQGASNSPLHFGNGTRLTVT.

This chain joins TRBV18 and TRBJ1-5; D possibly corresponds to TRBD1 (5 bases). The CDR3 runs to 15 residues. CDR1 KGHSH and CDR2 LQKENI come from the germline V gene. V was clipped by 3 bases and J by 3 bases, with 12 bases between them. The CDR3 DNA sequence: TGTGCCAGCTCACCGGGCAGGGCGAACAATCAGCCCCAGCATTTT. Its protein is CASSPGRANNQPQHF.

The J gene is TRBJ2-1, the V gene TRBV6-1; TRBD2 matches 9 bases. The CDR3 has 16 amino acids. J gave up 8 bases and V 2 bases, and 10 bases lay outside the gene matches. From germline, CDR1 is MNHNS and CDR2 SASEGT. CDR3 in DNA: TGTGCCAGCAGTGAACCCGGGACTAGCTTTTTGCATGAGCAGTTCTTC. Protein product: CASSEPGTSFLHEQFF.

In this sample, this clone turned up a few times. CDR3 in amino acids: CASSLTVQGYTF. The CDR3 DNA follows: TGTGCCAGCAGCTTAACAGTGCAGGGATACACCTTC. This chain connects TRBV7-9 to TRBJ1-2; D may be TRBD1 (5 bases). V dropped 2 bases and J dropped 11 bases, with 12 bases sitting between them. This CDR3 contains 12 residues. The germline V gene has CDR1 SEHNR and CDR2 FQNEAQ (reference sequence).

This rearrangement joins TRBV7-8 to TRBJ1-1, with 10 bases lining up with TRBD1. Germline assignment: CDR1 SGHVS and CDR2 FQNEAQ. The V segment lost 5 bases and the J segment 4 bases; nucleotides outside the gene matches: 10. CDR3 length: 16 amino acids. The CDR3 sequence: CASSPPSTGGGTEAFF. The CDR3 bases are TGTGCCAGCAGCCCCCCCTCGACAGGGGGCGGCACTGAAGCTTTCTTT.

The chain has TRBV9 and TRBJ2-7; a possible D gene is TRBD2 (5 bases). The V gene lost 2 bases and the J gene lost 3 bases, with 9 bases spanning the gap. The CDR3 runs 13 residues. In germline, CDR1 is SGDLS, CDR2 YYNGEE. CDR3 in DNA: TGTGCCAGCAGCGTGGGGAGTGACTACGAGCAGTACTTC. Its protein product is CASSVGSDYEQYF.

This clone was seen once. V gene TRBV5-1 combines with J gene TRBJ2-1; 7 bases line up with TRBD1. The germline gives CDR1 SGHRS, CDR2 YFSETQ. V gave up 2 bases and J gave up 10 bases; unmatched junction bases: 9. The CDR3 is made up of 14 amino acids. CDR3 protein: CASSFLATGAEQFF. As DNA, the CDR3 is TGCGCCAGCAGCTTCCTCGCCACAGGGGCAGAGCAGTTCTTC.

V and J are TRBV7-9 and TRBJ1-6; TRBD1 agrees at 11 bases. V shed 5 bases and J 5 bases; nucleotides not matched to a gene: 5. The CDR3 is made up of 16 amino acids. Germline V lookup: CDR1 SEHNR, CDR2 FQNEAQ (reference sequence). CDR3 loop: CASSGQGAPNNSPLHF. The CDR3 DNA reads as TGTGCCAGCAGCGGACAGGGGGCCCCCAATAATTCACCCCTCCACTTT.